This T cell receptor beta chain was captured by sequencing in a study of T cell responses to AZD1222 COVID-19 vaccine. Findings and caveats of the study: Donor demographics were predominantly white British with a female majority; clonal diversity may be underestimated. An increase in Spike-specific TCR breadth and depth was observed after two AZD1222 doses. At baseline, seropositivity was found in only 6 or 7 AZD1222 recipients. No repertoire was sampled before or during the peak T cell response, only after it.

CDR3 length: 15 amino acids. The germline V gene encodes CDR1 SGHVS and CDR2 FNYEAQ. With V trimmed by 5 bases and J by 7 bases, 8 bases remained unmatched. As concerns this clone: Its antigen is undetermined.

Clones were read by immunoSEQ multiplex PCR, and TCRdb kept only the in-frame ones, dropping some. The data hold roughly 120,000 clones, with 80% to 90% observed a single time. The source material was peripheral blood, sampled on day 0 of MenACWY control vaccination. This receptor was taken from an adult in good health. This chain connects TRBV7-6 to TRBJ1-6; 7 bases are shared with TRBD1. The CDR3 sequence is CASSPWDRLNSPLHF. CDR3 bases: TGTGCCAGCAGCCCGTGGGACAGACTAAATTCACCCCTCCACTTT.